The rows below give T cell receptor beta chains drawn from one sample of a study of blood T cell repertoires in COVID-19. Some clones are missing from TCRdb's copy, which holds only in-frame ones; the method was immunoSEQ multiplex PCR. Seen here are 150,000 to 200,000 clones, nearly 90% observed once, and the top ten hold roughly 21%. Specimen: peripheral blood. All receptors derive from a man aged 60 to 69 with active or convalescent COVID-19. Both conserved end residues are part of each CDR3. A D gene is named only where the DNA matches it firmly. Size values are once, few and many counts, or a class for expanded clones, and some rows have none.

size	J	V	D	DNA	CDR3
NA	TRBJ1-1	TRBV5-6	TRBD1	TGTGCCAGCAGCCCAGGGGGACGGAGAAACACTGAAGCTTTCTTT	CASSPGGRRNTEAFF
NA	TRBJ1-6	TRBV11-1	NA	TGTGCCAGCAGCTCGACCGGCGGTGTTAATTCACCCCTCCACTTT	CASSSTGGVNSPLHF
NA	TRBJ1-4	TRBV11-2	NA	TGTGCCAGCAGCCCCGTAGGACTCAATGAAAAACTGTTTTTT	CASSPVGLNEKLFF
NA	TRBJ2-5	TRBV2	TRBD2	TGTGCCAGCAGTATTGGGACTAGCGGGGGGGCGGTTTCCCAGTACTTC	CASSIGTSGGAVSQYF
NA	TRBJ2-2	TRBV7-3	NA	TGTGCCAGCAGCCCCGGCGGGGCTCGGACCGGGGAGCTGTTTTTT	CASSPGGARTGELFF
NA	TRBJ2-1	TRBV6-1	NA	TGTGCCAGCAGTGAGAGGGACATGCACAATGAGCAGTTCTTC	CASSERDMHNEQFF
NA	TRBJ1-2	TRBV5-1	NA	TGCGCCAGCAGCCATGGGTCCGGGGATGGCTACACCTTC	CASSHGSGDGYTF
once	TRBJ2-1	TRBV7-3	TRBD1	TGTGCCAGCAGCCCGGACAGGACCTACAATGAGCAGTTCTTC	CASSPDRTYNEQFF
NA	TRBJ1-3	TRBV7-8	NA	TGTGCCAGCAGCTACCGCGGTATCTCTGGAAACACCATATATTTT	CASSYRGISGNTIYF
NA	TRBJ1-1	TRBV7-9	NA	TGTGCCAGCCTTAGCCCGCTTGACACTGAAGCTTTCTTT	CASLSPLDTEAFF
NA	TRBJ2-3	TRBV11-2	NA	TGTGCCAGCAGCTTAGGGGGGGCAGATACGCAGTATTTT	CASSLGGADTQYF
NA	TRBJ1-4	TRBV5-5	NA	TGTGCCAGCAGCGCCCGGGGTCGGAGGGAAAAACTGTTTTTT	CASSARGRREKLFF
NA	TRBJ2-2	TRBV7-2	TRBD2	TGTGCCAGCAGTCGGACTAGCACGAACACCGGGGAGCTGTTTTTT	CASSRTSTNTGELFF
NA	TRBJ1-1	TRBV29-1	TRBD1	TGCAGCGCTATACAGGGGGCCGCTGAAGCTTTCTTT	CSAIQGAAEAFF
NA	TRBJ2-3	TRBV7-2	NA	TGTGCCAGCAGCTTAGCACTCGGGGATGGTACGCAGTATTTT	CASSLALGDGTQYF
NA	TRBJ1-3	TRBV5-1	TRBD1	TGCGCCAGCAGCTTGAATACAGGGGGTGGAAACACCATATATTTT	CASSLNTGGGNTIYF
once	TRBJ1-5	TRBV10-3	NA	TGTGCCATCAGTGAGTCTCCTCCCCAGCCCCAGCATTTT	CAISESPPQPQHF
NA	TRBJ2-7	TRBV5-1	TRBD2	TGCGCCAGCAGCTTGGCCGGGACTAGCGGGGGTTACGAGCAGTACTTC	CASSLAGTSGGYEQYF
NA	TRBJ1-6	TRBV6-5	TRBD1	TGTGCCAGCAGTTACTTGGACAGGAGAAATTCACCCCTCCACTTT	CASSYLDRRNSPLHF
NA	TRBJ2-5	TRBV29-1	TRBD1	TGCAGCGTTGTGTTCTCCACAGGGGTTTTCCGAGAGACCCAGTACTTC	CSVVFSTGVFRETQYF
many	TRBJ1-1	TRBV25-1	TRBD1	TGTGCCAGCACCCCGGGACAGATCTCGAACACTGAAGCTTTCTTT	CASTPGQISNTEAFF
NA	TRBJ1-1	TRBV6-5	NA	TGTGCCAGCAGTCTCCTGAACACTGAAGCTTTCTTT	CASSLLNTEAFF
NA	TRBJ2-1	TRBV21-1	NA	TGTGCCAGGGGGGGCAGGGGACTAGCGTGCTACAATGAGCAGTTCTTC	CARGGRGLACYNEQFF
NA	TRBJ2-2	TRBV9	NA	TGTGCCAGCAGCGCAGAAAAGGGGTTTAGTACTACCGGGGAGCTGTTTTTT	CASSAEKGFSTTGELFF
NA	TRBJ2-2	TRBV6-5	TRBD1	TGTGCCAGCACCATAGACAGGGGAAGGACCGGGGAGCTGTTTTTT	CASTIDRGRTGELFF
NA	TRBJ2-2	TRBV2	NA	TGTGCCAGCAACGAACAGATTTTCACCGGGGAGCTGTTTTTT	CASNEQIFTGELFF
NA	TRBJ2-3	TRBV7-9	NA	TGTGCCAGCAGCTTAGTTCGGGGACGGGGGAAAAACACAGATACGCAGTATTTT	CASSLVRGRGKNTDTQYF
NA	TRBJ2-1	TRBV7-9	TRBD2	TGTGCCAGCAGCTTATATTCGGGGGGTTCCTACAATGAGCAGTTCTTC	CASSLYSGGSYNEQFF
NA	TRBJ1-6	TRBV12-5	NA	TGTGCTAGTGGTTTGATCGGGATGAGCTCCTATAATTCACCCCTCCACTTT	CASGLIGMSSYNSPLHF
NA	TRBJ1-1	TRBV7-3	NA	TGTGCCAGCAGCCCACACACAGGGTCGGGTGAAGCTTTCTTT	CASSPHTGSGEAFF
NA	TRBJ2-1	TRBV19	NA	TGTGCCAGTAGTTCAAACAGGGGGGGGAATGAGCAGTTCTTC	CASSSNRGGNEQFF
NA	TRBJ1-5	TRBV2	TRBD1	TGTGCCAGCTCTCCCAAGAGGGACAGGGAAGTACCCCAGCATTTT	CASSPKRDREVPQHF
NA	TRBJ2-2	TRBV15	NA	TGTGCCACCAGCAGACCGACCGGGGAGCTGTTTTTT	CATSRPTGELFF
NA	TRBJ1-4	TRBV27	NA	TGTGCCAGCCGGAAGACCCGGGAATCTGAAAAACTGTTTTTT	CASRKTRESEKLFF
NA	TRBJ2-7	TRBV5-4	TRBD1	TGTGCCAGCAGCCCGACAGGGGCTTCCTACGAGCAGTACTTC	CASSPTGASYEQYF
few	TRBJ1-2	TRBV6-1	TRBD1	TGTGCCAGCAGTGAAGGGACAGGCACATGGGGCTACACCTTC	CASSEGTGTWGYTF
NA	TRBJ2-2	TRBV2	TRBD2	TGTGCCAGCAGTGAACCTGACGGGAGGGCCGGGGAGCTGTTTTTT	CASSEPDGRAGELFF
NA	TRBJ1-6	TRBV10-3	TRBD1	TGTGCCATTAAAACAGGGGATTCACCCCTCCACTTT	CAIKTGDSPLHF
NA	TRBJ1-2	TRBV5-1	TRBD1	TGCGCCAGCAGCTCCCTGACAGGGGGAAGTGGCTACACCTTC	CASSSLTGGSGYTF
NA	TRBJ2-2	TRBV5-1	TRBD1	TGCGCCAGCAGCCCGACAGGGGCCTCGAACACCGGGGAGCTGTTTTTT	CASSPTGASNTGELFF
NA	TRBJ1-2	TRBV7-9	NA	TGTGCCAGCAGCTTAGTATACAGGGCAGGTGGCTACACCTTC	CASSLVYRAGGYTF
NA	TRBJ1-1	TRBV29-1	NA	TGCAGCGTTGATTCGGGGGGGATAGGGGCTTTCTTT	CSVDSGGIGAFF
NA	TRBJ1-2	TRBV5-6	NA	TGTGCCAGCAGCCGAGAGAGGGGCTACACCTTC	CASSRERGYTF
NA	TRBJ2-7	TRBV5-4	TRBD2	TGTGCCAGCAGCTTCAGCGGGGGGGCGGACTACGAGCAGTACTTC	CASSFSGGADYEQYF
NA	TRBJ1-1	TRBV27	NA	TGTGCCAGCAGTTTAAACGGGGCTGAAGCTTTCTTT	CASSLNGAEAFF
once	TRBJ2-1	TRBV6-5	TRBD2	TGTGCCAGCAGTTTACTAGCGGGGATCTACAATGAGCAGTTCTTC	CASSLLAGIYNEQFF
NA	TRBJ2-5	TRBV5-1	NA	TGCGCCAGCAGCTTGGCCGGTACTAGCCAAGAGACCCAGTACTTC	CASSLAGTSQETQYF
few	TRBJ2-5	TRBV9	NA	TGTGCCAGCAGCGGTGGGCTTCGTGAGACCCAGTACTTC	CASSGGLRETQYF
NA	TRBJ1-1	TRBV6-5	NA	TGTGCCAGCAGTTACGGAGGGGCGCGGGGGACTGAAGCTTTCTTT	CASSYGGARGTEAFF
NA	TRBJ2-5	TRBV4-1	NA	TGCGCCAGCAGCCTATTAAGGACGGGACAAGAGACCCAGTACTTC	CASSLLRTGQETQYF
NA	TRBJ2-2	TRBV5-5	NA	TGTGCCAGCAGCCTGGACAGCACGGACACCGGGGAGCTGTTTTTT	CASSLDSTDTGELFF
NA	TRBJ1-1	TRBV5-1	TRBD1	TGCGCCAGCAGCTTGGGGGACAGGGAGGGTGGTGAAGCTTTCTTT	CASSLGDREGGEAFF
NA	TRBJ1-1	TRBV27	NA	TGTGCCAGCAATTCCGGTCAGGGCACTCGTATCACTGAAGCTTTCTTT	CASNSGQGTRITEAFF
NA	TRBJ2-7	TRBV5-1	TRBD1	TGCGCCAGCAGCTTCGGGACAGGGGGCAACGAGCAGTACTTC	CASSFGTGGNEQYF
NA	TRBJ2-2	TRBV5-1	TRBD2	TGCGCCAGCAGCTTGGAGGGACTAGCGGTCGGGGAGCTGTTTTTT	CASSLEGLAVGELFF
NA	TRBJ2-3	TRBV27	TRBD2	TGTGCCAGCAGACCGGGACTAGCGGTTCGGGATACGCAGTATTTT	CASRPGLAVRDTQYF
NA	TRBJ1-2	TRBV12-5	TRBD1	TGTGCTAACGGCGGGACAGACGCTAACTATGGCTACACCTTC	CANGGTDANYGYTF
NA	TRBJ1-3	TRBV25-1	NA	TGTGCCAGCAGTGATTCATTCAGGGAAAAGGAAAACACCATATATTTT	CASSDSFREKENTIYF